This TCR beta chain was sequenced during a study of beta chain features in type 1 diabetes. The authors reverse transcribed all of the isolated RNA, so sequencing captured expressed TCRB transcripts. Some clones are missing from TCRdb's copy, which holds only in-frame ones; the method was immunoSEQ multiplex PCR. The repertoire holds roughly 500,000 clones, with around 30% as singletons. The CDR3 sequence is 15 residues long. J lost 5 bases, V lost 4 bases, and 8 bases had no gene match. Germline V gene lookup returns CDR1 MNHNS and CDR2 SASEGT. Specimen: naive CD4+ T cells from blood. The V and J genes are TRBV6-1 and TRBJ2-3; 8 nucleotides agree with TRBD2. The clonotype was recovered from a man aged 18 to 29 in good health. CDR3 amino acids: CASSAVLAEQDTQYF. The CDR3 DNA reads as TGTGCCAGCAGTGCCGTACTAGCGGAACAAGATACGCAGTATTTT.